The clone carrying this T cell receptor beta chain was found a few times. Its antigen is not identified. One entry per CDR3 protein results from TCRdb running MiXCR on the reads. Altogether about 450,000 distinct CDR3 sequences are present, approximately 30% being singletons, with the ten largest covering roughly an eighth. These data belong to a study of T cell repertoires in cytomegalovirus infection. The CDR3 covers 12 residues. Germline V gene data show CDR1 as DFQATT and CDR2 as SNEGSKA (reference sequence). Deletions cut 6 bases from V and 2 bases from J, with 10 bases between. General study points: Ex vivo, HLA-C-restricted CMV-specific TCR beta clonotypes prevailed over the rest of the response.

This receptor was obtained from a human donor in good health (CMV status not recorded). Some clones in this sample may be carry-over from other donors' samples. Specimen: PBMCs. V usage is TRBV20-1 and J usage is TRBJ2-5, with D unresolved. CDR3 bases: TGCAGTGCCTTATCGCTACAAGAGACCCAGTACTTC. The encoded protein is CSALSLQETQYF.